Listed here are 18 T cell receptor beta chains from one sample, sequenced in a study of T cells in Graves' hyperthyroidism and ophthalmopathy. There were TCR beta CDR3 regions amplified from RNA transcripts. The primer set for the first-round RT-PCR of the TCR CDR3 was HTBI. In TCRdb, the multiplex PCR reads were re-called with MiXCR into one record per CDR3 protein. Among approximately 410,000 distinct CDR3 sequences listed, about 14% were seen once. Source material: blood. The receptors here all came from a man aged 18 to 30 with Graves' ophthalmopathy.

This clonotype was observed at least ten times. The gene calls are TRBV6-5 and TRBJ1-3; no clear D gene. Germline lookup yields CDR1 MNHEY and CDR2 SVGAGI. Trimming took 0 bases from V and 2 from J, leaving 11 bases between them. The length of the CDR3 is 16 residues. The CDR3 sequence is CASSYSRGLAGNTIYF. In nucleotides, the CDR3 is TGTGCCAGCAGTTACTCGAGAGGGCTAGCTGGAAACACCATATATTTT.

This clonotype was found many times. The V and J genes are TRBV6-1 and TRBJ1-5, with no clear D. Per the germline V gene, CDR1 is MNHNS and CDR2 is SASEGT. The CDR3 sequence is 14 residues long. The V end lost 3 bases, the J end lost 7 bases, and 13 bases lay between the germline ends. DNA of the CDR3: TGTGCCAGCAGTGAGTCCGGGATTGGGCAGCCCCAGCATTTT. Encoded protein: CASSESGIGQPQHF.

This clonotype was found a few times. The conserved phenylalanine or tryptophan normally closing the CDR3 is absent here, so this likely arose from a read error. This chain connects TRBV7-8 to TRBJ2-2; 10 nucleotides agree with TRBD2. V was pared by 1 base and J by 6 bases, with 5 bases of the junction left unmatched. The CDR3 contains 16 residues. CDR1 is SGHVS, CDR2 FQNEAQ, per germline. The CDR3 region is CASSLVVAGGPGELFL. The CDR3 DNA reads TGTGCCAGCAGCTTAGTGGTAGCGGGAGGCCCCGGGGAGCTGTTTCTT.

The CDR3 is CATSSLTGGGDEQFF. In nucleotides, the CDR3 is TGTGCCACCAGCAGTCTAACAGGGGGCGGCGATGAGCAGTTCTTC. This sequence joins TRBV15 and TRBJ2-1; TRBD1 agrees at 9 bases. CDR1 is LNHNV and CDR2 is YYDKDF in the germline V gene (reference sequence). This CDR3 is built from 15 residues. V was clipped by 3 bases and J by 8 bases; unmatched bases: 8.

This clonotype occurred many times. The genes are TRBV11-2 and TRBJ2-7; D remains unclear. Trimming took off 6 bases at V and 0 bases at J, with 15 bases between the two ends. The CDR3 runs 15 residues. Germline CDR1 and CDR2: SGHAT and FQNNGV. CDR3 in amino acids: CASSSNSDRSYEQYF. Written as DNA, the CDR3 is TGTGCCAGCAGTTCCAACAGCGACCGCTCCTACGAGCAGTACTTC.

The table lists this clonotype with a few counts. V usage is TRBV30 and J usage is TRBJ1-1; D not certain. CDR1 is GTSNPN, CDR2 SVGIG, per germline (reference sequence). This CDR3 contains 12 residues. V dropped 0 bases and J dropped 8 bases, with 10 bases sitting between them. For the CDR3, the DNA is TGTGCCTGGAGTGTACCGGTCGTGGAAGCTTTCTTT. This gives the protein CAWSVPVVEAFF. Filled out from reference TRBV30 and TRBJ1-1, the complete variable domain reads SQTIHQWPATLVQPVGSPLSLECTVEGTSNPNLYWYRQAAGRGLQLLFYSVGIGQISSEVPQNLSASRPQDRQFILSSKKLLLSDSGFYLCAWSVPVVEAFFGQGTRLTVV.

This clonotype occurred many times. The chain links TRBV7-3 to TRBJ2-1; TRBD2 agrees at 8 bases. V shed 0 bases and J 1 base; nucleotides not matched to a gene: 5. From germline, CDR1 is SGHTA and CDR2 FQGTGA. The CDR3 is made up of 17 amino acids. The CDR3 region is CASSLTARGRSYNEQFF. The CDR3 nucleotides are TGTGCCAGCAGCTTAACAGCTCGCGGGAGGTCCTACAATGAGCAGTTCTTC. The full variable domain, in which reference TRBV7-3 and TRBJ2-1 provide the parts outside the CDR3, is GAGVSQTPSNKVTEKGKYVELRCDPISGHTALYWYRQSLGQGPEFLIYFQGTGAADDSGLPNDRFFAVRPEGSVSTLKIQRTERGDSAVYLCASSLTARGRSYNEQFFGPGTRLTVL.

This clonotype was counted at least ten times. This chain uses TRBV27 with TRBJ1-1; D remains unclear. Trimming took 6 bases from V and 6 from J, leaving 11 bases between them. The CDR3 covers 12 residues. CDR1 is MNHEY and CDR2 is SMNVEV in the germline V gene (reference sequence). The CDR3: CASRPYGAEAFF. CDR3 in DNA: TGTGCCAGCAGACCCTACGGAGCTGAAGCTTTCTTT.

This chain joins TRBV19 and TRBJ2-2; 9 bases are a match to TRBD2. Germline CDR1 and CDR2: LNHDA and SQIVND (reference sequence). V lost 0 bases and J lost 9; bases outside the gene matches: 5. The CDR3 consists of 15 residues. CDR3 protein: CASSIDRGGARELFF. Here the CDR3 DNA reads TGTGCCAGTAGTATAGATCGCGGGGGGGCGCGGGAGCTGTTTTTT.

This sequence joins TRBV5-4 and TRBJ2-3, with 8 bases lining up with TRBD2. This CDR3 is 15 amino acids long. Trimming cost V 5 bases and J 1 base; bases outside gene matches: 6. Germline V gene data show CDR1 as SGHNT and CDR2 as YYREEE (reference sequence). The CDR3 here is CASRVSGGRTDTQYF. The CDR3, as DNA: TGTGCCAGCAGGGTGAGCGGGGGCCGCACAGATACGCAGTATTTT.

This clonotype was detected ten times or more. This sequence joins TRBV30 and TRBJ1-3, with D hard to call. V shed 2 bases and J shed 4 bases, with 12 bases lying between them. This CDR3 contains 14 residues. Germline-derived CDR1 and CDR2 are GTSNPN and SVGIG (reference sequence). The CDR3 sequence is CAWSRGSEGNTIYF. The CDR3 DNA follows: TGTGCCTGGAGTCGCGGCTCAGAAGGAAACACCATATATTTT.

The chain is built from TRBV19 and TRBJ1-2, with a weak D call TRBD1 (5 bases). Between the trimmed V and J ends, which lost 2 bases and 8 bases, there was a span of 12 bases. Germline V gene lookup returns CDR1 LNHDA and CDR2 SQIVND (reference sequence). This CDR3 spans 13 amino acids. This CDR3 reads CASSISRGDGYTF. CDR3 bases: TGTGCCAGTAGTATATCACGGGGGGACGGCTACACCTTC.

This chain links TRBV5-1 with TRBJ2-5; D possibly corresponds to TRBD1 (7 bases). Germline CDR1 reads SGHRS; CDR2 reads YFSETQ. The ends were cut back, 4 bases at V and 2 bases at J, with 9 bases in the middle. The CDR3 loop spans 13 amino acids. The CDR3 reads CASSAGQQETQYF. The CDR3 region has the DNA TGCGCCAGCAGCGCGGGACAGCAAGAGACCCAGTACTTC.

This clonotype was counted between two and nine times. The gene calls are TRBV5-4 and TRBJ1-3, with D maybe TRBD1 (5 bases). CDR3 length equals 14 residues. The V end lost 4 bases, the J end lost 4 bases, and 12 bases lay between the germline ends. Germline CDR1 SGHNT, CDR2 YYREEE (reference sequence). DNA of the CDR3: TGTGCCAGCAGCACCGGCAGACAGGGAAACACCATATATTTT. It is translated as CASSTGRQGNTIYF.

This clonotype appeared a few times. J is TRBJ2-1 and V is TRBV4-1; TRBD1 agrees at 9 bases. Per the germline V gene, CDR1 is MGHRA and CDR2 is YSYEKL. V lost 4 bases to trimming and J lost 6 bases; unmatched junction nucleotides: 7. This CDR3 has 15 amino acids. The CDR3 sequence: CASSLPGTGINEQFF. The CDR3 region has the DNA TGCGCCAGCAGCCTCCCCGGGACAGGGATCAATGAGCAGTTCTTC.

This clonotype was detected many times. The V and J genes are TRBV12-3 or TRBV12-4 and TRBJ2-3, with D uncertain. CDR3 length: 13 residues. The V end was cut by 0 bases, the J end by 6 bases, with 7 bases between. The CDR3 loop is CASSLAVKDTQYF. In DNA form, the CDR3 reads TGTGCCAGCAGTTTAGCGGTGAAGGATACGCAGTATTTT.

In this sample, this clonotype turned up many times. CDR3 sequence: CASSEGTGGTDTQYF. For the CDR3, the DNA is TGTGCCAGCAGTGAAGGGACAGGGGGCACAGATACGCAGTATTTT. This chain connects TRBV6-1 to TRBJ2-3, with TRBD1 identical over 9 bases. The CDR3 runs to 15 residues. J was trimmed by 1 base and V by 1 base; bases with no gene match: 0. Germline loops: CDR1 MNHNS, CDR2 SASEGT.

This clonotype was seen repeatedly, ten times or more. The CDR3 region has the DNA TGTGCCAGCAGGCACAGTAGACTTACCACAGATACGCAGTATTTT. Its translation is CASRHSRLTTDTQYF. The rearrangement links TRBV11-2 to TRBJ2-3, with unresolved D. CDR1 and CDR2 (germline): SGHAT, FQNNGV. V was clipped by 6 bases and J by 2 bases, with 15 bases between them. CDR3 length equals 15 residues. Using reference TRBV11-2 and TRBJ2-3 for the parts outside the CDR3, the full variable domain is EAGVAQSPRYKIIEKRQSVAFWCNPISGHATLYWYQQILGQGPKLLIQFQNNGVVDDSQLPKDRFSAERLKGVDSTLKIQPAKLEDSAVYLCASRHSRLTTDTQYFGPGTRLTVL.